The next 26 T cell receptor beta chains were all read from a single sample in a study of post-analysis software for immune sequencing data. Whole-study findings and limits: TRBV5-6, TRBV5-1 and TRBV20-1 were among roughly 5 TRBV segments more frequent in patients than controls.

Each TCR beta cDNA library carried unique molecular identifiers. TCRdb reanalysed the PCR reads using MiXCR and keeps one entry per CDR3 protein. The sample holds about 620,000 distinct CDR3 sequences, roughly 40% seen once. No antigen has been identified for these receptors. Sequencing was done on a sample of blood. These receptors were obtained from a girl aged 10 to 17 with multiple sclerosis.

The chain couples TRBV20-1 to TRBJ2-3; no definite D call. The length of the CDR3 is 12 residues. The V gene's germline CDR1 is DFQATT and CDR2 SNEGSKA (reference sequence). The V and J ends lost 4 bases and 2 bases respectively, with 7 bases between them. The CDR3 spells CSANGVTDTQYF. The CDR3, as DNA: TGCAGTGCTAACGGAGTCACAGATACGCAGTATTTT.

The J gene is TRBJ2-5, the V gene TRBV7-2; weak D call: TRBD1 (6 bases). V was shortened by 1 base and J by 11 bases, with 20 bases between the two germline ends. The CDR3 covers 15 residues. Germline loops: CDR1 SGHTA, CDR2 FQGNSA. The CDR3, as DNA: TGTGCCAGCAGCTTAGATGCTAGTTGGGACAATGAGCAGTACTTC. Its translation is CASSLDASWDNEQYF.

This rearrangement joins TRBV20-1 to TRBJ2-5, with D uncertain. Between the trimmed V and J ends, which lost 2 bases and 4 bases, there was a span of 5 bases. This CDR3 region has 11 residues. Germline V gene data show CDR1 as DFQATT and CDR2 as SNEGSKA (reference sequence). The CDR3 sequence: CSARPVETQYF. The CDR3 DNA is TGCAGTGCTAGACCGGTAGAGACCCAGTACTTC.

The chain is built from TRBV2 and TRBJ2-7; D perhaps matches TRBD1 (6 bases). The CDR3 consists of 16 residues. Germline CDR1 and CDR2: SNHLY and FYNNEI. With 3 bases removed from V and 2 bases from J, the gap between germline ends came to 17 bases. The CDR3 loop is CASSEKVGRDTYEQYF. DNA for the CDR3: TGTGCCAGCAGTGAGAAAGTTGGCAGGGACACCTACGAGCAGTACTTC.

This clonotype was detected a few times. The DNA of the CDR3 is TGCAGCGTTGCAGGGGACAGGAGAAATCAGCCCCAGCATTTT. Protein: CSVAGDRRNQPQHF. This chain uses TRBV29-1 with TRBJ1-5, with 8 positions matching TRBD1. CDR3 length: 14 amino acids. The J segment lost 4 bases and the V segment lost 4 bases, leaving 6 bases of the junction unmatched. CDR1 and CDR2 from the germline V gene are SQVTM and ANQGSEA.

V gene TRBV2 combines with J gene TRBJ1-1, with D perhaps matching TRBD1 (5 bases). This CDR3 contains 13 residues. Looked up from germline, CDR1 is SNHLY and CDR2 is FYNNEI. V was cut by 6 bases and J by 2 bases, with 10 bases left in between. In DNA, the CDR3 is TGTGCCAGCAGGAGGACATTAAACACTGAAGCTTTCTTT. As protein: CASRRTLNTEAFF.

CDR3 nucleotide sequence: TGCGCCAGCAGCTTGTGGACTTTGAGCGGGAGGATCGACGAGCAGTACTTC. It is translated as CASSLWTLSGRIDEQYF. V is TRBV5-1 and J is TRBJ2-7; 9 positions match TRBD2. The V segment lost 1 base and the J segment 5 bases; nucleotides outside the gene matches: 13. CDR1 SGHRS and CDR2 YFSETQ come from the germline V gene. This CDR3 has 17 amino acids.

The gene calls are TRBV20-1 and TRBJ2-7; possibly TRBD1 for D (5 bases). Germline-derived CDR1 and CDR2 are DFQATT and SNEGSKA (reference sequence). The ends were cut back, 6 bases at V and 1 base at J, with 13 bases in the middle. This CDR3 is 13 amino acids long. As DNA, the CDR3 is TGCAGTGCCCAATACAGGTTATCCTACGAGCAGTACTTC. It codes for CSAQYRLSYEQYF.

This clonotype came up a few times. The chain employs TRBV12-3 or TRBV12-4 and TRBJ1-2, with no clear D. V dropped 3 bases and J dropped 4 bases, with 9 bases sitting between them. The CDR3 spans 13 residues. The CDR3 region has the DNA TGTGCCAGCAGTTTGAGGCCGTCCTATGGCTACACCTTC. Amino acids: CASSLRPSYGYTF.

V usage is TRBV2 and J usage is TRBJ2-4; 11 bases map to TRBD2. CDR3 length: 15 residues. The junction had 15 bases not matched to a gene; V was cut back by 7 bases and J by 13 bases. The germline CDR1 and CDR2 sequences are SNHLY and FYNNEI. The CDR3 nucleotides are TGTGCCAGCACCCTAGCGGGAGGATTTGTATTGGGGCAGTACTTC. Encoded protein: CASTLAGGFVLGQYF. The entire variable domain, with the rest obtained from reference TRBV2 and TRBJ2-4, is as follows: EPEVTQTPSHQVTQMGQEVILRCVPISNHLYFYWYRQILGQKVEFLVSFYNNEISEKSEIFDDQFSVERPDGSNFTLKIRSTKLEDSAMYFCASTLAGGFVLGQYFGAGTRLSVL.

This chain joins TRBV20-1 and TRBJ2-3, with D unclear. The V gene's germline CDR1 is DFQATT and CDR2 SNEGSKA (reference sequence). The CDR3 contains 13 residues. V was clipped by 5 bases and J by 2 bases, with 11 bases between them. The CDR3 sequence is CSASRRATDTQYF. CDR3 coding DNA: TGCAGTGCTTCGCGCCGGGCCACAGATACGCAGTATTTT.

J is TRBJ2-2 and V is TRBV7-7; D is uncertain. CDR1 and CDR2 (germline): SSHAT, FNYEAQ (reference sequence). V was cut by 6 bases and J by 3 bases, with 8 bases left in between. The CDR3 runs to 13 residues. CDR3 protein: CASSRPDTGELFF. The CDR3 DNA reads TGTGCCAGCAGTCGACCGGACACCGGGGAGCTGTTTTTT.

The CDR3 protein is CASSPPGLIRLSSGNTIYF. DNA for the CDR3: TGTGCCAGCAGCCCTCCGGGACTGATCCGATTGAGCTCTGGAAACACCATATATTTT. The chain recombines TRBV12-3 or TRBV12-4 with TRBJ1-3; a possible D gene is TRBD1 (5 bases). Trimming took off 6 bases at V and 0 bases at J, with 24 bases between the two ends. This CDR3 is built from 19 residues.

About this clonotype itself: The CDR3 ends on some other residue instead of the conserved phenylalanine or tryptophan, so this is likely a read error. The chain joins TRBV11-2 to TRBJ2-1; tentatively, D is TRBD1 (6 bases). From germline, CDR1 is SGHAT and CDR2 FQNNGV. V gave up 1 base and J gave up 7 bases, with 14 bases separating them. The CDR3 is made up of 15 amino acids. The CDR3 loop is CASSLAGVLRNEQFV. The CDR3 DNA is TGTGCCAGCAGCTTAGCAGGGGTACTACGGAATGAGCAGTTCGTC.

This clonotype showed up just a few times. The J gene is TRBJ2-4, the V gene TRBV10-1; TRBD1 matches 11 bases. CDR3 size: 16 residues. Germline V CDR1 and CDR2: WNHNN, SYGVQD (reference sequence). V dropped 6 bases and J dropped 7; count of bases not matched to a gene: 11. In DNA form, the CDR3 reads TGCGCCAGCAGCGCAGGACAGGGGGCCCGCCGGAACATTCAGTACTTC. Translation gives CASSAGQGARRNIQYF.

The rearrangement joins TRBV29-1 to TRBJ2-3, with D uncertain. The germline gives CDR1 SQVTM, CDR2 ANQGSEA. The CDR3 covers 13 residues. V gave up 6 bases and J gave up 2 bases, with 12 bases separating them. The CDR3 is CSVARIDTDTQYF. The CDR3 nucleotides are TGCAGCGTGGCCCGTATAGACACAGATACGCAGTATTTT.

The CDR3 is CASSAVAGGQETQYF. The CDR3 coding sequence is TGTGCCAGCAGCGCAGTAGCGGGGGGACAAGAGACCCAGTACTTC. The V gene is TRBV7-2, the J gene TRBJ2-5, with 10 positions matching TRBD2. Germline CDR1 is SGHTA and CDR2 is FQGNSA. The CDR3 length is 15 residues. V lost 5 bases and J lost 2; bases outside the gene matches: 5.

The V call is TRBV5-6, the J call TRBJ2-1, with D possibly matching TRBD1 (6 bases). Between the trimmed V and J ends, which lost 4 bases and 2 bases, there was a span of 13 bases. The CDR3 has 15 residues. CDR1 is SGHDT, CDR2 YYEEEE, per germline. In DNA, the CDR3 is TGTGCCAGCAGCACCGGCAGGGGACCCTACAATGAGCAGTTCTTC. Translating gives CASSTGRGPYNEQFF. The variable domain in full, completed from reference TRBV5-6 and TRBJ2-1, reads DAGVTQSPTHLIKTRGQQVTLRCSPKSGHDTVSWYQQALGQGPQFIFQYYEEEERQRGNFPDRFSGHQFPNYSSELNVNALLLGDSALYLCASSTGRGPYNEQFFGPGTRLTVL.

V gene TRBV7-9 combines with J gene TRBJ1-4, with D tentatively TRBD1 (5 bases). Germline lookup yields CDR1 SEHNR and CDR2 FQNEAQ (reference sequence). Trimming removed 1 base from V and 6 bases from J, with 6 bases in between. The CDR3 runs 13 residues. DNA for the CDR3: TGTGCCAGCAGCTTAGGACAGTATGAAAAACTGTTTTTT. This translates into CASSLGQYEKLFF.

In its sample, this clonotype was seen a few times. J is TRBJ1-2 and V is TRBV11-2; no clear D. Trimming removed 5 bases at V and 8 bases at J, with 24 bases between. CDR1 is SGHAT and CDR2 is FQNNGV in the germline V gene. This CDR3 spans 16 amino acids. The CDR3 DNA reads as TGTGCCAGCAGCCGAGTGGTTTTCGGAATTGGCCAGGGCTACACCTTC. Translation: CASSRVVFGIGQGYTF.

The V call is TRBV4-1, the J call TRBJ2-1, with D tentatively TRBD2 (6 bases). Between the trimmed V and J ends, which lost 1 base and 11 bases, there was a span of 12 bases. Germline CDR1 MGHRA, CDR2 YSYEKL. The CDR3 covers 13 residues. This chain's CDR3 is CASSQVLGGKQFF. The CDR3 bases are TGCGCCAGCAGCCAAGTACTAGGAGGGAAGCAGTTCTTC.

The chain carries TRBV7-3 and TRBJ1-4; D possibly corresponds to TRBD1 (5 bases). Trimming took 5 bases from V and 7 from J, leaving 20 bases between them. From germline, CDR1 is SGHTA and CDR2 FQGTGA. The CDR3 loop spans 16 amino acids. The CDR3 DNA follows: TGTGCCAGCAGCGCTCGGGGGAGGGAATTCCCTGAAAAACTGTTTTTT. It encodes CASSARGREFPEKLFF.

This clonotype came up a few times. This chain uses TRBV4-2 with TRBJ2-5, with 12 nucleotides matching TRBD2. This CDR3 region has 15 residues. From germline, CDR1 is LGHNA and CDR2 YNFKEQ. The junction had 1 base not matched to a gene; V was cut back by 1 base and J by 4 bases. Here the CDR3 reads CASSQVLAGGETQYF. CDR3 sequence (DNA): TGTGCCAGCAGCCAAGTACTAGCGGGAGGAGAGACCCAGTACTTC.

V and J are TRBV7-2 and TRBJ1-1; D possibly corresponds to TRBD1 (5 bases). This CDR3 region has 14 residues. V was cut by 2 bases and J by 1 base, with 8 bases left in between. Germline assignment: CDR1 SGHTA and CDR2 FQGNSA. As DNA, the CDR3 is TGTGCCAGCAGCTTAATGCAGGGGAACACTGAAGCTTTCTTT. It specifies CASSLMQGNTEAFF. Drawing the rest from reference TRBV7-2 and TRBJ1-1, the complete variable domain is GAGVSQSPSNKVTEKGKDVELRCDPISGHTALYWYRQSLGQGLEFLIYFQGNSAPDKSGLPSDRFSAERTGGSVSTLTIQRTQQEDSAVYLCASSLMQGNTEAFFGQGTRLTVV.

V is TRBV20-1 and J is TRBJ2-5, with 8 bases lining up with TRBD2. The J call is uncertain, as TRBJ2-7 better fits the DNA end. This CDR3 spans 14 amino acids. Germline V gene sequence: CDR1 DFQATT, CDR2 SNEGSKA (reference sequence). The CDR3 coding sequence is TGCAGTGCTGATAGCGGGGTAGCGTCCTACGAGCAGTACTTC. Its translation: CSADSGVASYEQYF.

This chain links TRBV7-2 with TRBJ2-1; the D gene could be TRBD1 or TRBD2 (5 bases each). The CDR3 sequence is 13 residues long. In germline, CDR1 is SGHTA, CDR2 FQGNSA. V gave up 2 bases and J gave up 13 bases, with 15 bases separating them. Here the CDR3 reads CASSLWGIETQFF. CDR3 DNA sequence: TGTGCCAGCAGCTTATGGGGGATAGAGACCCAGTTCTTC.